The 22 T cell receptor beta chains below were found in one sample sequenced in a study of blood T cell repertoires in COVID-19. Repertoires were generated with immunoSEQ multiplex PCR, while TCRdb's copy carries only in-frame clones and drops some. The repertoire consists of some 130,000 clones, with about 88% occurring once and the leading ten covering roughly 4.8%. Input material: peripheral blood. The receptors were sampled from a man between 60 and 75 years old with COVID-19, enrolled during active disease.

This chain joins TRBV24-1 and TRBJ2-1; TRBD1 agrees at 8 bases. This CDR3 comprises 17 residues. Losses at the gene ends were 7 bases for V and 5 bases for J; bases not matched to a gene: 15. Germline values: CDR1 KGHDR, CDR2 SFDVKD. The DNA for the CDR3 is TGTGCCACCAGCGAGACAGGGGCGGACTTTTGGGACAATGAGCAGTTCTTC. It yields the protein CATSETGADFWDNEQFF.

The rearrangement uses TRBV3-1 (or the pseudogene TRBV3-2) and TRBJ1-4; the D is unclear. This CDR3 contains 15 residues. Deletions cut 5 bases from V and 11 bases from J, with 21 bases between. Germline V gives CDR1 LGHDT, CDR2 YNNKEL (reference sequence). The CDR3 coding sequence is TGTGCCAGCAGCTCCTATGGCCCGGGATTAAGCAAACTGTTTTTT. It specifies CASSSYGPGLSKLFF.

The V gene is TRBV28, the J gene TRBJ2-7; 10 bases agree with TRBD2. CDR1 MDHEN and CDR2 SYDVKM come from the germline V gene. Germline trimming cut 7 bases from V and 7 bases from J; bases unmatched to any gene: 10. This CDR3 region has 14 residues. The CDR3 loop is CASTRLAGETEQYF. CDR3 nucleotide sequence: TGTGCCAGCACCAGGCTAGCGGGAGAGACTGAGCAGTACTTC.

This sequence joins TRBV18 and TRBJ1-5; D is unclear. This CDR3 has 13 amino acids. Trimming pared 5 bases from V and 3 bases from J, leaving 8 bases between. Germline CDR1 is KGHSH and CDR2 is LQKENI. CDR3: CASSDGPNQPQHF. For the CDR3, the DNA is TGTGCCAGCTCAGATGGGCCCAATCAGCCCCAGCATTTT.

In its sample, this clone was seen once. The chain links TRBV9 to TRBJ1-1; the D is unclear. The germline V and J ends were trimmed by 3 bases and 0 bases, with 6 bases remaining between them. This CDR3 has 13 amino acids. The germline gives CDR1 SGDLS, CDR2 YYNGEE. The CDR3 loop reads CASSAYMNTEAFF. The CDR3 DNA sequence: TGTGCCAGCAGCGCGTACATGAACACTGAAGCTTTCTTT.

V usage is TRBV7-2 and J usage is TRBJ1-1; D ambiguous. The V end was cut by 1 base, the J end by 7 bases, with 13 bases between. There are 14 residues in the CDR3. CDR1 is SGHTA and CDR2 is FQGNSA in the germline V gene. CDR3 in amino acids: CASSLGRGGGEAFF. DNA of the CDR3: TGTGCCAGCAGCTTAGGACGGGGAGGTGGTGAAGCTTTCTTT.

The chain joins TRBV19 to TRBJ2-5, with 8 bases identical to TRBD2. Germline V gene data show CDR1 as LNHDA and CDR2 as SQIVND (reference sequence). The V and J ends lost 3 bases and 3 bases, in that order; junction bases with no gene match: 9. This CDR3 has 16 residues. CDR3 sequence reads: CASSIAHNSGEETQYF. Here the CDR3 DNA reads TGTGCCAGTAGTATCGCACACAATAGCGGGGAAGAGACCCAGTACTTC. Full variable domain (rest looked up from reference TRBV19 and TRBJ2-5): DGGITQSPKYLFRKEGQNVTLSCEQNLNHDAMYWYRQDPGQGLRLIYYSQIVNDFQKGDIAEGYSVSREKKESFPLTVTSAQKNPTAFYLCASSIAHNSGEETQYFGPGTRLLVL.

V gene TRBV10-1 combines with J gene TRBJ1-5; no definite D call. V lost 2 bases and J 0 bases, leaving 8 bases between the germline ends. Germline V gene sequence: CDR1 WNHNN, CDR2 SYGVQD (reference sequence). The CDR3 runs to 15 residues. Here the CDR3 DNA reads TGCGCCAGCAGTGAGGGGCTCGATAGCAATCAGCCCCAGCATTTT. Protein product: CASSEGLDSNQPQHF.

CDR3 nucleotides: TGTGCCAGCAGCTGGACTAGCGGGGAGGTCGATGAGCAGTTCTTC. Translation gives CASSWTSGEVDEQFF. The rearrangement links TRBV6-5 to TRBJ2-1; 12 bases line up with TRBD2. V shed 6 bases and J 8 bases; nucleotides not matched to a gene: 8. Per the germline V gene, CDR1 is MNHEY and CDR2 is SVGAGI. The CDR3 length is 15 residues.

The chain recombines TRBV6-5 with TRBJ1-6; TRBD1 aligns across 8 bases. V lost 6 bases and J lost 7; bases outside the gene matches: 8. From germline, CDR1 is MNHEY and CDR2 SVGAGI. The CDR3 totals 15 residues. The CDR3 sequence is CASRAGTGVNSPLHF. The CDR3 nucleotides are TGTGCCAGCAGAGCCGGGACAGGTGTGAATTCACCCCTCCACTTT.

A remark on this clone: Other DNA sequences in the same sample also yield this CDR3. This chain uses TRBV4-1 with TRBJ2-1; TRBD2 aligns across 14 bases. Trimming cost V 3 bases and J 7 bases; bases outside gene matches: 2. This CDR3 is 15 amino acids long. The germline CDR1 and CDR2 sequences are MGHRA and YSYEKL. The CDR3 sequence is CASSQGLAGENEQFF. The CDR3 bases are TGCGCCAGCAGCCAGGGACTAGCGGGGGAGAATGAGCAGTTCTTC.

The CDR3 is CASSSTGTAPEAFF. The CDR3 DNA sequence: TGTGCCAGCAGCTCCACCGGGACAGCTCCAGAAGCTTTCTTT. The J gene is TRBJ1-1, the V gene TRBV7-9; TRBD1 matches at 7 bases. This CDR3 is 14 amino acids long. V trimming: 4 bases; J trimming: 8 bases; junction bases outside the gene matches: 10. CDR1 is SEHNR and CDR2 is FQNEAQ in the germline V gene (reference sequence).

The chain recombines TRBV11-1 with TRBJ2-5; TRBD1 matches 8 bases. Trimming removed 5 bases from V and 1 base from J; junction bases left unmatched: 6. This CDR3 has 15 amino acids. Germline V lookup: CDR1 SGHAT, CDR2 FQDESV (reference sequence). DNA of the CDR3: TGTGCCAGCAGCGCCCGGGACAGGAGCCAAGAGACCCAGTACTTC. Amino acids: CASSARDRSQETQYF.

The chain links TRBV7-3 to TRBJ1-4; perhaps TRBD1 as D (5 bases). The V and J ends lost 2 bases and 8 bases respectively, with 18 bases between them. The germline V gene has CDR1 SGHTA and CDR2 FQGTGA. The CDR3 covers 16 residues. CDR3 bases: TGTGCCAGCAGCTTAGGCCCTCGGGGGAGGGAAGAAAAACTGTTTTTT. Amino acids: CASSLGPRGREEKLFF.

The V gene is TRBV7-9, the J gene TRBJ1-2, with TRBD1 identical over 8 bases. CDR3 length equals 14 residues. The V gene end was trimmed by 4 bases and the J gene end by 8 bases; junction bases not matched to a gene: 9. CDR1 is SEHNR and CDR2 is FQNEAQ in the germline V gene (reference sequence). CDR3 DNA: TGTGCCAGCAGCTCGGACAGGGAATTATTAGGCTACACCTTC. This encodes CASSSDRELLGYTF.

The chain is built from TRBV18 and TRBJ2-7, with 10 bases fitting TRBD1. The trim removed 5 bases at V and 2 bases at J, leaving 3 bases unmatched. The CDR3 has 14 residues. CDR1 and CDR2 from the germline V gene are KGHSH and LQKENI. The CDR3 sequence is CASSSGQGTYEQYF. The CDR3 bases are TGTGCCAGCTCATCGGGACAGGGGACCTACGAGCAGTACTTC.

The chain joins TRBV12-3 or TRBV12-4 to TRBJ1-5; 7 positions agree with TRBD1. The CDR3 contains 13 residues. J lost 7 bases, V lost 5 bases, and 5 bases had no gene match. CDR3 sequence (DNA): TGTGCCAGCAGTCGACAGGGAGGCCAGCCCCAGCATTTT. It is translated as CASSRQGGQPQHF.

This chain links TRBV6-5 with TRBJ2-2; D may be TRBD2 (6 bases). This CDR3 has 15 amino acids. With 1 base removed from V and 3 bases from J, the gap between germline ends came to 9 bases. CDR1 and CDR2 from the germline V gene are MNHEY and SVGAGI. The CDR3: CASSYWRGDTGELFF. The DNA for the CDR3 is TGTGCCAGCAGTTACTGGAGGGGAGACACCGGGGAGCTGTTTTTT.

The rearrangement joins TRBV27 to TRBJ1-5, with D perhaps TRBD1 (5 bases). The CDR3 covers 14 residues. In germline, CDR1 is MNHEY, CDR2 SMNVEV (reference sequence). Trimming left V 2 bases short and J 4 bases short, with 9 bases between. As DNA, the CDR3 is TGTGCCAGCAGTTTAGGGGCCCAAAATCAGCCCCAGCATTTT. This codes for CASSLGAQNQPQHF.

CDR3 in DNA: TGTGCCAGCAGTTACTCGAATGGGAGACTGTTTTTT. It is translated as CASSYSNGRLFF. The chain carries TRBV6-5 and TRBJ1-4; D unclear. CDR1 is MNHEY, CDR2 SVGAGI, per germline. This CDR3 has 12 amino acids. V dropped 0 bases and J dropped 13 bases, with 9 bases sitting between them.

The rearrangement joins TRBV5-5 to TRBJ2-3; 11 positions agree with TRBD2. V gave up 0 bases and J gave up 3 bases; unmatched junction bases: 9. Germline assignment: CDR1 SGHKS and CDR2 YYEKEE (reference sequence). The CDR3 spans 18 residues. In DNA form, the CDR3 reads TGTGCCAGCAGCTTGGGTACCGGTAGCGGGAGGGGTACAGATACGCAGTATTTT. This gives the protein CASSLGTGSGRGTDTQYF.

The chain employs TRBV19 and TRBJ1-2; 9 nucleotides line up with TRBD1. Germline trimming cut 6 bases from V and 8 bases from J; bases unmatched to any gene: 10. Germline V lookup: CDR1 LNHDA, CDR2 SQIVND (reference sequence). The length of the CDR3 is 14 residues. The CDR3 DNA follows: TGTGCCAGTAGCTTACCGGGACAGGGAATAGGCTACACCTTC. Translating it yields CASSLPGQGIGYTF.